This T cell receptor beta chain was found in a study of T cells after yellow fever vaccination. Study results and caveats: Repertoires sorted by FACS could include abundant clonotypes that are contaminants from the bulk population.

CDR1 MNHNY and CDR2 SVGAGI come from the germline V gene (reference sequence). The CDR3 length is 14 residues. V shed 4 bases, J shed 4 bases, and the junction held 4 bases outside the gene matches. This clonotype was seen many times. No antigen is known for it. TCRdb re-derived calls from the 5' RACE reads in MiXCR, one entry per CDR3 protein. The sample carries a few hundred thousand distinct CDR3 sequences, 2.5% to 3.5% recorded once. The starting material was CD4+ T cells sorted from PBMCs, obtained 10 days after the yellow fever booster vaccination. The chain joins TRBV6-6 to TRBJ2-3; TRBD2 matches at 8 bases. The receptor was isolated from a man between 18 and 35 years old who received the YFV17D yellow fever vaccine. In DNA form, the CDR3 reads TGTGCCAGCAGTTTACTAGCGGCCGCAGATACGCAGTATTTT. Translating it yields CASSLLAAADTQYF.